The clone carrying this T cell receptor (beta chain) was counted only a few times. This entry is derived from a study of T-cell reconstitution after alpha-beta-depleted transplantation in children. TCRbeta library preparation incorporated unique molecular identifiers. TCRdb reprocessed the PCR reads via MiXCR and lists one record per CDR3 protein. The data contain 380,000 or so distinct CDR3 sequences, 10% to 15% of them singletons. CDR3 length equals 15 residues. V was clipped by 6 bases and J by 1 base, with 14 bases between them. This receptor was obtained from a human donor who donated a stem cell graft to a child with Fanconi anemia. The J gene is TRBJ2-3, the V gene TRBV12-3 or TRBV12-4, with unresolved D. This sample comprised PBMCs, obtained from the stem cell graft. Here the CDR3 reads CASSQLPAGTDTQYF. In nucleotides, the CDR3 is TGTGCCAGCAGCCAACTCCCTGCGGGCACAGATACGCAGTATTTT.